This entry describes one T cell receptor (beta chain). The data belong to a study of T-cell reconstitution after alpha-beta-depleted transplantation in children. V was clipped by 5 bases and J by 10 bases; unmatched bases: 6. Per the germline V gene, CDR1 is MNHNS and CDR2 is SASEGT. The length of the CDR3 is 14 residues. Unique molecular identifiers featured in how the TCRbeta library was prepared. TCRdb re-derived calls from the PCR reads in MiXCR, one entry per CDR3 protein. Among 90,000 to 100,000 distinct CDR3 sequences listed, roughly a quarter were seen once. This TCR derives from a boy between 2 and 10 years old with acute lymphoblastic leukemia, due to receive a stem cell transplant. The sequencing here drew on PBMCs, taken before TCRalphabeta/CD19-depleted stem cell transplant. The V call is TRBV6-1, the J call TRBJ1-6; TRBD1 matches 9 bases. CDR3 in DNA: TGTGCCAGCAGTATGGACAGGGGACCGTCACCCCTCCACTTT. Amino acids: CASSMDRGPSPLHF.